The 21 T cell receptor beta chains below come from one sample, sequenced in a study of cytomegalovirus exposure and HLA in healthy donors. The PCR ran on 60 Vbeta and 13 Jbeta primers. TCRdb keeps only in-frame clones here, not all; method: immunoSEQ multiplex PCR. The sample has 180,000 or so clones; around 80% are singletons. The specimen sequenced was PBMCs. Every receptor here comes from a woman between 55 and 75 years old in good health and CMV-seropositive.

The chain employs TRBV11-2 and TRBJ2-3; 11 bases are shared with TRBD1. CDR3 length equals 16 residues. Germline CDR1 SGHAT, CDR2 FQNNGV. The J segment lost 5 bases and the V segment lost 5 bases, leaving 9 bases of the junction unmatched. CDR3 DNA: TGTGCCAGCAGCACAGGGACAGGGGGACCGGGAGATACGCAGTATTTT. This encodes CASSTGTGGPGDTQYF.

V gene TRBV11-1 combines with J gene TRBJ2-7; D is possibly TRBD1 (6 bases). The V end was cut by 4 bases, the J end by 2 bases, with 12 bases between. Germline V gene data show CDR1 as SGHAT and CDR2 as FQDESV (reference sequence). This CDR3 comprises 14 residues. The CDR3 reads CASSSRPGAYEQYF. CDR3 nucleotide sequence: TGTGCCAGCAGCTCACGGCCAGGGGCCTACGAGCAGTACTTC.

On this clone itself: Its ends do not fully match the called genes, so a read error is possible. V and J are TRBV28 and TRBJ1-1; a possible D gene is TRBD1 (6 bases). The CDR3 loop spans 11 amino acids. Germline assignment: CDR1 MDHEN and CDR2 SYDVKM. The CDR3 sequence is CASSDYRVLGF. CDR3 DNA: TGTGCCAGCAGTGATTACAGGGTGTTGGGTTTT.

This chain links TRBV5-1 with TRBJ1-1, with a tentative D call TRBD1 (6 bases). The CDR3 runs 14 residues. V lost 4 bases, J lost 1 base, and 11 bases lay in between. The germline V gene encodes CDR1 SGHRS and CDR2 YFSETQ. The CDR3, as DNA: TGCGCCAGCAGCCTAACAGGGTCGAACACTGAAGCTTTCTTT. Encoded protein: CASSLTGSNTEAFF.

The chain couples TRBV5-4 to TRBJ2-1; TRBD2 matches at 12 bases. Germline V gene sequence: CDR1 SGHNT, CDR2 YYREEE (reference sequence). Unmatched junction bases numbered 5, after V lost 7 bases and J lost 6 bases. CDR3 length: 14 residues. The CDR3 spells CASLASGGGNEQFF. Written as DNA, the CDR3 is TGTGCCAGCTTGGCTAGCGGGGGGGGCAATGAGCAGTTCTTC.

The chain joins TRBV6-1 to TRBJ1-1; D might be TRBD1 (5 bases). The CDR3 contains 15 residues. The V end lost 1 base, the J end lost 0 bases, and 9 bases lay between the germline ends. The germline V gene encodes CDR1 MNHNS and CDR2 SASEGT. CDR3 in DNA: TGTGCCAGCAGTGAAGATACCAGGGTGAACACTGAAGCTTTCTTT. The encoded protein is CASSEDTRVNTEAFF.

This sequence joins TRBV7-6 and TRBJ2-7; 7 bases line up with TRBD2. The germline CDR1 and CDR2 sequences are SGHVS and FNYEAQ. The V gene end was trimmed by 0 bases and the J gene end by 2 bases; junction bases not matched to a gene: 7. The CDR3 totals 16 residues. CDR3 protein: CASSLAGSGDPYEQYF. The CDR3 nucleotides read TGTGCCAGCAGCTTAGCGGGCAGCGGGGACCCCTACGAGCAGTACTTC.

This sequence joins TRBV29-1 and TRBJ2-1, with 12 bases identical to TRBD2. Germline trimming cut 4 bases from V and 10 bases from J; bases unmatched to any gene: 8. Germline V gives CDR1 SQVTM, CDR2 ANQGSEA. The CDR3 has 14 residues. CDR3 region: CSVGLAGGVGEQFF. CDR3 DNA sequence: TGCAGCGTTGGCCTAGCGGGAGGGGTTGGGGAGCAGTTCTTC.

The genes are TRBV7-8 and TRBJ2-7; 8 bases agree with TRBD2. CDR1 is SGHVS and CDR2 is FQNEAQ in the germline V gene. V trimming: 4 bases; J trimming: 0 bases; junction bases outside the gene matches: 8. The CDR3 consists of 16 residues. The CDR3 spells CASSWGSGGTSYEQYF. CDR3 coding DNA: TGTGCCAGCAGCTGGGGGAGCGGGGGCACCTCCTACGAGCAGTACTTC.

The CDR3 sequence: CASALYSAPNEKLFF. The CDR3 DNA reads TGTGCCAGCGCCTTATACTCTGCCCCTAATGAAAAACTGTTTTTT. This chain uses TRBV11-2 with TRBJ1-4; D call uncertain. Germline lookup yields CDR1 SGHAT and CDR2 FQNNGV. The CDR3 has 15 amino acids. V was pared by 8 bases and J by 3 bases, with 16 bases between.

CDR3 loop: CASGTQGLNTGELFF. The DNA of the CDR3 is TGTGCCAGCGGAACACAGGGGCTGAACACCGGGGAGCTGTTTTTT. The chain combines TRBV18 with TRBJ2-2; 7 nucleotides line up with TRBD1. Germline V CDR1 and CDR2: KGHSH, LQKENI. The CDR3 is 15 amino acids. The V segment lost 8 bases and the J segment 1 base; nucleotides outside the gene matches: 7.

The chain is built from TRBV4-3 and TRBJ2-1; 11 positions agree with TRBD2. The CDR3 contains 16 residues. From germline, CDR1 is LGHNA and CDR2 YSLEER. Trimming at V came to 0 bases and at J to 8 bases, leaving 6 bases not matched to a gene. DNA for the CDR3: TGCGCCAGCAGCCAAGATATTAGCGGGGGGGCTTATGAGCAGTTCTTC. It is translated as CASSQDISGGAYEQFF.

The chain employs TRBV28 and TRBJ2-2, with D unclear. CDR3 length: 14 amino acids. Germline CDR1 MDHEN, CDR2 SYDVKM. The V end was cut by 5 bases, the J end by 5 bases, with 12 bases between. The chain's CDR3 is CASSPSGLTGELFF. DNA for the CDR3: TGTGCCAGCAGTCCCTCGGGTTTGACCGGGGAGCTGTTTTTT.

The rearrangement joins TRBV4-1 to TRBJ2-7; 14 bases are shared with TRBD2. This CDR3 has 17 residues. V shed 1 base and J 6 bases; nucleotides not matched to a gene: 8. CDR1 is MGHRA and CDR2 is YSYEKL in the germline V gene. CDR3 nucleotide sequence: TGCGCCAGCAGCCAAGGACTAGCGGGAGGGCCCTCGCGCGAGCAGTACTTC. It codes for CASSQGLAGGPSREQYF.

The rearrangement joins TRBV5-5 to TRBJ2-5; 8 bases agree with TRBD1. J gave up 2 bases and V 3 bases, and 6 bases lay outside the gene matches. The CDR3 is 15 residues long. Germline CDR1 is SGHKS and CDR2 is YYEKEE (reference sequence). This CDR3 is CASSSPGQGQETQYF. The CDR3 DNA follows: TGTGCCAGCAGCTCCCCAGGACAGGGACAAGAGACCCAGTACTTC. Combining the CDR3 with reference TRBV5-5 and TRBJ2-5 gives the whole variable domain DAGVTQSPTHLIKTRGQQVTLRCSPISGHKSVSWYQQVLGQGPQFIFQYYEKEERGRGNFPDRFSARQFPNYSSELNVNALLLGDSALYLCASSSPGQGQETQYFGPGTRLLVL.

This sequence joins TRBV23-1 and TRBJ1-1; D gene unclear. TRBV23-1 is known as an ORF, though its function is uncertain. The length of the CDR3 is 15 residues. Trimming removed 4 bases at V and 1 base at J, with 13 bases between. CDR3 bases: TGCGCCAGCAGTCTATCGACGGGAAGGAACACTGAAGCTTTCTTT. Translated: CASSLSTGRNTEAFF.

This clone was detected only a few times. The chain combines TRBV18 with TRBJ1-5, with D unclear. V was trimmed by 2 bases and J by 6 bases, leaving 20 bases between them. Germline loops: CDR1 KGHSH, CDR2 LQKENI. CDR3 size: 17 residues. This CDR3 reads CASSPNIYSPAGQPQHF. The CDR3 DNA follows: TGTGCCAGCTCACCAAATATTTACTCTCCGGCGGGTCAGCCCCAGCATTTT.

This chain uses TRBV6-5 with TRBJ1-6; a weak D match, TRBD1 (5 bases). Germline assignment: CDR1 MNHEY and CDR2 SVGAGI. Trimming cost V 4 bases and J 5 bases, with 15 bases left between them. The CDR3 spans 16 residues. CDR3 bases: TGTGCCAGCAGTTTTTTCCCCGGGACTGATAATTCACCCCTCCACTTT. It codes for CASSFFPGTDNSPLHF.

The chain has TRBV7-9 and TRBJ2-1, with D tentatively TRBD1 (5 bases). CDR3 length: 12 amino acids. The germline gives CDR1 SEHNR, CDR2 FQNEAQ (reference sequence). V shed 1 base and J shed 12 bases, with 10 bases lying between them. CDR3 nucleotides: TGTGCCAGCAGCTTAGGCAGGGAACGGCAGTTCTTC. This codes for CASSLGRERQFF.

V gene TRBV7-3 combines with J gene TRBJ1-2; D might be TRBD1 (6 bases). The V gene lost 5 bases and the J gene lost 6 bases, with 16 bases spanning the gap. This CDR3 spans 14 amino acids. Germline V CDR1 and CDR2: SGHTA, FQGTGA. CDR3 DNA: TGTGCCAGCAGCGGGGGCCCGTCGCAGGATGGCTACACCTTC. Translated, it gives CASSGGPSQDGYTF.

The chain is built from TRBV27 and TRBJ2-7; TRBD1 matches at 8 bases. CDR1 and CDR2 (germline): MNHEY, SMNVEV (reference sequence). The CDR3 spans 15 residues. V was pared by 6 bases and J by 3 bases, with 10 bases of the junction left unmatched. This CDR3 is CASRPGQGYNYEQYF. The CDR3 DNA follows: TGTGCCAGCAGACCCGGACAGGGATATAACTACGAGCAGTACTTC.